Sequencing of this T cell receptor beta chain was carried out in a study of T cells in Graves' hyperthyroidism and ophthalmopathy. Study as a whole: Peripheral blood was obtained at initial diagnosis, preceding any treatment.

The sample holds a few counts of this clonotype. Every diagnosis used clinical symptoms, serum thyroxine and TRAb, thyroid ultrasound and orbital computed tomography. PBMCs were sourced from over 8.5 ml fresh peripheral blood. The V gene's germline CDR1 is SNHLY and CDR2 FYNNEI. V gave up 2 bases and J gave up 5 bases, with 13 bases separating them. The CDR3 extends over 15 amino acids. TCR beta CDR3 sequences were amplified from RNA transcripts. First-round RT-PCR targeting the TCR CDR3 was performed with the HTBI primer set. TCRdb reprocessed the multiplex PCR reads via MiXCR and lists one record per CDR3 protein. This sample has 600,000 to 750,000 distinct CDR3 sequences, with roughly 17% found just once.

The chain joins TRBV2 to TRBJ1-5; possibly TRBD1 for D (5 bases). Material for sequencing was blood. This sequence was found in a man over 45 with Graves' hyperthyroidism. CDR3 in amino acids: CASSESGGTHQPQHF. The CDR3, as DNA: TGTGCCAGCAGTGAATCGGGGGGGACCCATCAGCCCCAGCATTTT.